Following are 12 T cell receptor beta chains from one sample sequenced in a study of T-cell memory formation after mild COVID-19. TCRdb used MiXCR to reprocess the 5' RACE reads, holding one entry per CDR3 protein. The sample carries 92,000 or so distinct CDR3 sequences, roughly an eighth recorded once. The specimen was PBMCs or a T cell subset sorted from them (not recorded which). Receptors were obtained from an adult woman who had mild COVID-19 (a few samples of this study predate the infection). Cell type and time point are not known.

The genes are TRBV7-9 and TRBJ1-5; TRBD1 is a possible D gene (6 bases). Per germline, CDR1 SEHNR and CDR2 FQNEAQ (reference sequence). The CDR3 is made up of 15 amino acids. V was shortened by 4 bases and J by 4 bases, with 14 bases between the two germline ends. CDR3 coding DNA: TGTGCCAGCAGCTCATCGACAGGAAGTAATCAGCCCCAGCATTTT. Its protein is CASSSSTGSNQPQHF.

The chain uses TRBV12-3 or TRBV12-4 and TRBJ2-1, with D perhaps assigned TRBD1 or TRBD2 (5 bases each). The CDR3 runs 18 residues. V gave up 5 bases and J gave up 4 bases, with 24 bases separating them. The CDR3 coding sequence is TGTGCCAGCAGTAAGTTCGACCGGGACCGCATCGGGTACAATGAGCAGTTCTTC. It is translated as CASSKFDRDRIGYNEQFF.

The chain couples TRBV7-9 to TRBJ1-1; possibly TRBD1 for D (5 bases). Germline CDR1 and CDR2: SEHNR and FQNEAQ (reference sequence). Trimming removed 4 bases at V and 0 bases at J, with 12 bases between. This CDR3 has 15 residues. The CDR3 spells CASSSGPVLNTEAFF. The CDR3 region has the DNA TGTGCCAGCAGCTCGGGACCTGTGCTGAACACTGAAGCTTTCTTT.

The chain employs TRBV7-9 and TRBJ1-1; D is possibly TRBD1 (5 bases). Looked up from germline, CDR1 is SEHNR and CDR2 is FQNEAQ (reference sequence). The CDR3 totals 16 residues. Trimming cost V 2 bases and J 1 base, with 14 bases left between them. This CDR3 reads CASSLLLDTSNTEAFF. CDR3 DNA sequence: TGTGCCAGCAGCTTACTTCTGGACACTTCGAACACTGAAGCTTTCTTT.

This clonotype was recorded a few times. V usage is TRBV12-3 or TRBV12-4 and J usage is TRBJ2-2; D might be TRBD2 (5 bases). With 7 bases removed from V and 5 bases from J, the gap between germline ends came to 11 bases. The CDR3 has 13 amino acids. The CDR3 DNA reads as TGTGCCAGCATTCCTACTAGTACCGGGGAGCTGTTTTTT. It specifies CASIPTSTGELFF.

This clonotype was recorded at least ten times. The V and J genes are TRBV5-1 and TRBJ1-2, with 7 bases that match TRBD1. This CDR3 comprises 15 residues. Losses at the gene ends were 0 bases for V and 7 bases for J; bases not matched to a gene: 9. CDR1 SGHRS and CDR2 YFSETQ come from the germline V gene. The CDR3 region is CASSLAEGANLGYTF. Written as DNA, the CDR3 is TGCGCCAGCAGCTTGGCGGAGGGGGCTAATCTTGGCTACACCTTC. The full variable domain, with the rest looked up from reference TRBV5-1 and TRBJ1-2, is KAGVTQTPRYLIKTRGQQVTLSCSPISGHRSVSWYQQTPGQGLQFLFEYFSETQRNKGNFPGRFSGRQFSNSRSEMNVSTLELGDSALYLCASSLAEGANLGYTFGSGTRLTVV.

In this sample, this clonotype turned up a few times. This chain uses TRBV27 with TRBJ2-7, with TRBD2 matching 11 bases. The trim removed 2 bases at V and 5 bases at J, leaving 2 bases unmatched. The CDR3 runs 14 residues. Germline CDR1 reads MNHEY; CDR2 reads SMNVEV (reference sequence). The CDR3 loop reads CASSLASGRNEQYF. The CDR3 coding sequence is TGTGCCAGCAGTTTAGCTAGCGGGAGGAACGAGCAGTACTTC.

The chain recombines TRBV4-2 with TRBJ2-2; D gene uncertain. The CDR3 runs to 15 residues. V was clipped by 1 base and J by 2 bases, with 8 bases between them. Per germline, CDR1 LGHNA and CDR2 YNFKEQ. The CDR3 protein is CASSQVGLNTGELFF. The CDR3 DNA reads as TGTGCCAGCAGCCAAGTCGGTCTTAACACCGGGGAGCTGTTTTTT.

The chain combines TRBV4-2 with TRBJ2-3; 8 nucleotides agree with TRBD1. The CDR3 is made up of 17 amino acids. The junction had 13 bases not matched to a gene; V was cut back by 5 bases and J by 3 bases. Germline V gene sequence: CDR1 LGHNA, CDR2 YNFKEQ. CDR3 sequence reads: CASSSQPIGQGTDTQYF. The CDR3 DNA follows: TGTGCCAGCAGCTCCCAACCTATAGGACAGGGTACAGATACGCAGTATTTT.

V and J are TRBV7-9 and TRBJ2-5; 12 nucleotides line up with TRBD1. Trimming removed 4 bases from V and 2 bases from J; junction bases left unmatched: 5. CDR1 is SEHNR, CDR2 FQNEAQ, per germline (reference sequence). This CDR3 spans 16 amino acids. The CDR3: CASSSRDRGPQETQYF. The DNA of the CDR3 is TGTGCCAGCAGCTCCCGGGACAGGGGGCCGCAAGAGACCCAGTACTTC.

In nucleotides, the CDR3 is TGCAGCGTTCGGACAGGGCAGTACTATGGCTACACCTTC. Translation: CSVRTGQYYGYTF. The chain carries TRBV29-1 and TRBJ1-2; 8 nucleotides line up with TRBD1. CDR3 length equals 13 residues. After removal of 5 bases from V and 3 bases from J, the junction contained 5 bases not matched to a gene. Germline V gives CDR1 SQVTM, CDR2 ANQGSEA. The variable domain in full, completed from reference TRBV29-1 and TRBJ1-2, reads SAVISQKPSRDICQRGTSLTIQCQVDSQVTMMFWYRQQPGQSLTLIATANQGSEATYESGFVIDKFPISRPNLTFSTLTVSNMSPEDSSIYLCSVRTGQYYGYTFGSGTRLTVV.

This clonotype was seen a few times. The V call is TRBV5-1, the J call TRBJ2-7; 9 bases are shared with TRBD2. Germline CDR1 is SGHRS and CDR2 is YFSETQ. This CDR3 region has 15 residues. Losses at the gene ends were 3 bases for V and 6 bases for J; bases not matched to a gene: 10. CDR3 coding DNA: TGCGCCAGCAGCTCAACCGGGACTAGCATCCGCGAGCAGTACTTC. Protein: CASSSTGTSIREQYF.